The sample holds a few counts of the clone carrying this T cell receptor beta chain. Its antigen is unidentified. The authors ran a second PCR of about 7 to 12 cycles using a sample-barcoded 5' primer and a J-beta primer mix. TCRdb recomputed calls from the 5' RACE reads with MiXCR, one row per CDR3 protein. The data hold fewer than 950,000 distinct CDR3 sequences, with around 36% observed a single time. The sample comes from a study of blood T cells in healthy people across ages. Regarding the study as a whole: Strong correlation was found linking TCR beta diversity to naive T cell percentage.

This receptor was identified in a man aged 18 to 30 in good health. The sequenced material came from blood.

The CDR3 DNA is TGCAGTGCTAGATTGAGCGGGGGGGTTCTCAATGAGCAGTTCTTC. Translation gives CSARLSGGVLNEQFF. The chain has TRBV20-1 and TRBJ2-1; 10 bases are a match to TRBD2. This CDR3 has 15 residues. Germline CDR1 is DFQATT and CDR2 is SNEGSKA (reference sequence). After removal of 2 bases from V and 6 bases from J, the junction contained 7 bases not matched to a gene.